This TCR beta chain was observed in a study of regulatory T cells in long-lasting Graves disease. This clonotype was seen at least ten times. Its target is not known. Trimming shortened V by 2 bases and J by 10 bases, and 29 bases separated the two germline ends. Germline assignment: CDR1 MNHEY and CDR2 SVGAGI. The CDR3 has 18 residues. As for time point: persistent/refractory GD, antithyroid drugs over 5 years with positive TRAb. RNA from PBMCs was the source of the TCR library. Staff took 7.5 to 9.5 milliliters of peripheral blood and put it into EDTA tubes. Investigators prepared the TCR beta libraries by applying iRepertoire HTBI primers and Arm-PCR of CDR3 regions. One entry per CDR3 protein, called by TCRdb with MiXCR from the multiplex PCR reads. The data show around 510,000 distinct CDR3 sequences, 20% seen once. Findings of the study overall: Preferential use of TRBV28, TRBJ1-2 and TRBJ2-5 was seen in persistent disease. Peripheral blood, not thyroid tissue, was the sole material studied.

This material consisted of peripheral blood mononuclear cells (PBMCs), taken when the disease was refractory, from a patient treated with antithyroid drugs. The sequence was collected from a female donor with Graves disease. The V gene is TRBV6-5, the J gene TRBJ1-1; D might be TRBD1 (5 bases). This CDR3 reads CASSYLRSEGLAGPGAFF. The CDR3 coding sequence is TGTGCCAGCAGTTACCTCCGGAGTGAGGGACTTGCAGGGCCGGGAGCTTTCTTT.